These 6 T cell receptor beta chains were all obtained from the same sample, sequenced in a study of T cells in Graves' hyperthyroidism and ophthalmopathy. From RNA transcripts, TCR beta CDR3 regions were amplified. First-round RT-PCR of the TCR CDR3 relied on the HTBI primer set. TCRdb called the multiplex PCR reads again in MiXCR, with one record for every CDR3 protein. The repertoire consists of some 370,000 distinct CDR3 sequences, with about a sixth occurring once and the leading ten covering 34%. The sample comprised blood. The receptors shown here come from a woman aged 30 to 39 with Graves' hyperthyroidism that later progressed to Graves' ophthalmopathy.

The table lists this clonotype with many counts. The chain combines TRBV10-2 with TRBJ2-1; 12 bases map to TRBD2. Trimming cost V 10 bases and J 7 bases; bases outside gene matches: 8. The CDR3 loop spans 14 amino acids. Germline-derived CDR1 and CDR2 are WSHSY and SAAADI. The DNA for the CDR3 is TGCGCCACGGCCCTAGCGGGGGGGAGGAATGAGCAGTTCTTC. Its translation is CATALAGGRNEQFF.

This clonotype was counted a few times. The rearrangement joins TRBV4-1 to TRBJ2-7; tentatively, D is TRBD2 (6 bases). The CDR3 sequence is 20 residues long. Deletions cut 4 bases from V and 0 bases from J, with 28 bases between. Per the germline V gene, CDR1 is MGHRA and CDR2 is YSYEKL. The CDR3 DNA reads as TGCGCCAGCAGCCGCAGAACGGTGGATTCGTCGGGGGAGCGCTCCTACGAGCAGTACTTC. The encoded protein is CASSRRTVDSSGERSYEQYF.

CDR3 protein: CASSLQRGGHYEQYF. DNA of the CDR3: TGTGCCAGCAGCTTACAGCGGGGGGGACACTACGAGCAGTACTTC. The chain combines TRBV11-2 with TRBJ2-7; 10 bases map to TRBD2. This CDR3 has 15 amino acids. V lost 2 bases, J lost 3 bases, and 4 bases stayed unmatched. In germline, CDR1 is SGHAT, CDR2 FQNNGV.

This clonotype was seen at least ten times. The chain's CDR3 is CASSFGLGRGNEQFF. The CDR3 DNA reads as TGTGCCAGCAGTTTCGGACTGGGCCGGGGCAATGAGCAGTTCTTC. The chain links TRBV27 to TRBJ2-1; tentative D call: TRBD2 (5 bases). The CDR3 spans 15 residues. The germline gives CDR1 MNHEY, CDR2 SMNVEV (reference sequence). V was pared by 3 bases and J by 6 bases, with 15 bases between.

This clonotype was counted a few times. This rearrangement joins TRBV7-3 to TRBJ2-1; 15 bases are a match to TRBD2. With V trimmed by 4 bases and J by 8 bases, 6 bases remained unmatched. The length of the CDR3 is 16 residues. Germline V lookup: CDR1 SGHTA, CDR2 FQGTGA. The CDR3 loop is CASSSGLAGGWDEQFF. The CDR3 DNA is TGTGCCAGCAGCTCTGGACTAGCGGGAGGGTGGGATGAGCAGTTCTTC.

The chain couples TRBV6-2 or TRBV6-3 to TRBJ2-3; TRBD2 matches 10 bases. Trimming cost V 5 bases and J 1 base; bases outside gene matches: 9. The CDR3 spans 17 residues. The germline V gene has CDR1 MNHEY and CDR2 SVGEGT. CDR3: CASSLLPGTSGTDTQYF. The DNA for the CDR3 is TGTGCCAGCAGTCTCCTTCCTGGGACTAGCGGCACAGATACGCAGTATTTT.